The rows below give T cell receptor beta chains drawn from one sample of a study of cytomegalovirus exposure and HLA in healthy donors. Assay used: immunoSEQ multiplex PCR; TCRdb lists only in-frame clones, some missing. Here the sample spans some 74,000 clones, approximately 70% being singletons. Sequenced sample: PBMCs. The receptors derive from a man between 40 and 49 years old in good health and CMV-seropositive. CDR3s include the opening cysteine and the closing phenylalanine or tryptophan. Fields, in order: V gene, CDR3 length, J gene, D gene, clone size, CDR3 DNA, CDR3 protein. The D gene is left open where the match is weak. Clone size is given for some rows only: seen once, a few or many times, or a class if the clone is expanded.

>TRBV10-3|13|TRBJ1-4|-|-
TGTGCCATCAGTTACAGGGTTCGTGAAAAACTGTTTTTT
CAISYRVREKLFF
>TRBV5-4|14|TRBJ1-2|-|-
TGTGCCAGCAGCAGTGGACAGCTTAACTATGGCTACACCTTC
CASSSGQLNYGYTF
>TRBV12-5|15|TRBJ1-6|TRBD1|few
TGTGCTAGTGCTCACCGACAGGGGTATAATTCCCCCCTCCACTTT
CASAHRQGYNSPLHF
>TRBV6-1|17|TRBJ1-2|-|few
TGTGCCAGCAGTGAACCCGAGGTGGCCCCCCGAGACTATGGCTACACCTTC
CASSEPEVAPRDYGYTF
>TRBV2|13|TRBJ2-3|-|-
TGTGCCAGCAGTCCAGGGCGGACAGATACGCAGTATTTT
CASSPGRTDTQYF
>TRBV10-3|18|TRBJ2-3|TRBD2|-
TGTGCCATCAGTGAGTCGACTAGCGGGGGGTTATTCACAGATACGCAGTATTTT
CAISESTSGGLFTDTQYF
>TRBV16|14|TRBJ2-5|-|-
TGTGCCAGCAGCCACCCACAGGGCCGGGAGACCCAGTACTTC
CASSHPQGRETQYF
>TRBV10-3|13|TRBJ1-2|TRBD1|-
TGTGCCATCAGTTTCCAGGGGGAAGGGGGCTACACCTTC
CAISFQGEGGYTF
>TRBV25-1|15|TRBJ1-1|-|-
TGTGCCAGCAGTTCAGGGGATTTTTCGTACACTGAAGCTTTCTTT
CASSSGDFSYTEAFF
>TRBV18|16|TRBJ1-5|TRBD1|-
TGTGCCAGCTCACCACCCGGGACAGCCAGCAATCAGCCCCAGCATTTT
CASSPPGTASNQPQHF
>TRBV5-4|14|TRBJ1-1|TRBD1|-
TGTGCCAGCAGAAGGGACAGGGGCTCCACTGAAGCTTTCTTT
CASRRDRGSTEAFF
>TRBV7-8|14|TRBJ1-4|TRBD1|-
TGTGCCAGCAGCCCGACAGGGGGCAATGAAAAACTGTTTTTT
CASSPTGGNEKLFF
>TRBV10-3|17|TRBJ1-4|-|-
TGTGCCATCAGTGTTAATTGGGGGCCGGCAACTAATGAAAAACTGTTTTTT
CAISVNWGPATNEKLFF
>TRBV6-1|13|TRBJ2-7|TRBD1|-
TGTGCCAGCAAGGGGACAGGGCCCTACGAGCAGTACTTC
CASKGTGPYEQYF
>TRBV10-1|15|TRBJ1-5|-|-
TGCGCCAGCAGTGTCCCCGGAGGCTTTAATCAGCCCCAGCATTTT
CASSVPGGFNQPQHF
>TRBV30|11|TRBJ1-1|-|few
TGTGCCTGGGGGGGGGCGACTGAAGCTTTCTTT
CAWGGATEAFF
>TRBV11-2|16|TRBJ1-4|-|-
TGTGCCAGCAGCTTATATGCGCCGCGTCCCGGGGAAAAACTGTTTTTT
CASSLYAPRPGEKLFF
>TRBV28|14|TRBJ1-5|-|-
TGTGCCAGCAGCCCCTGGGGGGGGCATCAGCCCCAGCATTTT
CASSPWGGHQPQHF
>TRBV11-3|15|TRBJ1-1|-|-
TGTGCCAGCAGCTTTAATGGGAGGGGACGGACTGAAGCTTTCTTT
CASSFNGRGRTEAFF
>TRBV2|15|TRBJ1-2|-|-
TGTGCCAGCAGTGAGGTAGGGGGATCGGACTATGGCTACACCTTC
CASSEVGGSDYGYTF
>TRBV2|19|TRBJ2-3|TRBD2|-
TGTGCCAGCAGTGAAGCGCTTCGGGGTGGACTAGATTATCCAGATACGCAGTATTTT
CASSEALRGGLDYPDTQYF
>TRBV6-5|15|TRBJ2-1|TRBD1|-
TGTGCCAGCAGTCAAGGGACAGGGGCCTACAATGAGCAGTTCTTC
CASSQGTGAYNEQFF
>TRBV4-3|16|TRBJ1-4|TRBD1|once
TGCGCCAGCAGCCAAGAGTGGGGACAGCCTAATGAAAAACTGTTTTTT
CASSQEWGQPNEKLFF
>TRBV28|14|TRBJ2-7|TRBD2|-
TGTGCCAGCAGGCCGGGACTAGTCGCGTACGAGCAGTACTTC
CASRPGLVAYEQYF
>TRBV5-4|15|TRBJ2-3|-|-
TGTGCCAGCAGCTTTCCCGGGGGAATAACAGATACGCAGTATTTT
CASSFPGGITDTQYF
>TRBV18|16|TRBJ2-1|TRBD1|-
TGTGCCAGCTCACCGTCCCCGGGACAGGGGGGTGGTGAGCAGTTCTTC
CASSPSPGQGGGEQFF
>TRBV27|14|TRBJ2-5|TRBD2|-
TGTGCCAGCAGGCGCGCTAGCGGCTGGGAGACCCAGTACTTC
CASRRASGWETQYF
>TRBV7-2|14|TRBJ2-2|TRBD2|few
TGTGCCAGCAGCCGGACTAGCTACACCGGGGAGCTGTTTTTT
CASSRTSYTGELFF
>TRBV4-1|19|TRBJ2-7|-|few
TGCGCCAGCAGCCCAGCCCCGGCTAGCTTGGCAGGTCAGTCCTACGAGCAGTACTTC
CASSPAPASLAGQSYEQYF
>TRBV2|12|TRBJ2-1|-|-
TGTGCCAGCAGTGGACCAGGGGATGAGCAGTTCTTC
CASSGPGDEQFF
>TRBV4-1|13|TRBJ2-5|-|once
TGCGCCAGCAGCGTCGGGGTTTCAGAGACCCAGTACTTC
CASSVGVSETQYF
>TRBV30|17|TRBJ1-3|-|-
TGTGCCTGGAGTGTTTCAATGGACTGGCTTTCAAGAAACACCATATATTTT
CAWSVSMDWLSRNTIYF
>TRBV30|16|TRBJ1-6|-|-
TGTGCCTGGAGTTCAACCGGACCTCTAGCTGATTCACCCCTCCACTTT
CAWSSTGPLADSPLHF
>TRBV7-2|13|TRBJ2-3|-|few
TGTGCCAGCAGTGCACTGCGCACAGATACGCAGTATTTT
CASSALRTDTQYF
>TRBV7-9|15|TRBJ2-7|TRBD1|-
TGTGCCAGCAGCTTACAAGGGACAGGGCCCTACGAGCAGTACTTC
CASSLQGTGPYEQYF
>TRBV19|13|TRBJ2-7|-|few
TGTGCCAGTAGTATCTCCAGGGGTGACGAGCAGTACTTC
CASSISRGDEQYF
>TRBV10-1|13|TRBJ2-3|TRBD1|once
TGCGCCAGCAGTGAACAGGGGACAGATACGCAGTATTTT
CASSEQGTDTQYF
>TRBV5-1|15|TRBJ2-3|TRBD2|-
TGCGCCAGCAGCTTAGCGGGGGGTGGCACAGATACGCAGTATTTT
CASSLAGGGTDTQYF
>TRBV10-2|15|TRBJ2-7|TRBD2|once
TGCGCCAGCACACGACTAGCGGGGGGGCAATACGAGCAGTACTTC
CASTRLAGGQYEQYF
>TRBV19|18|TRBJ1-6|TRBD1|-
TGTGCCAGTAGTATCTATTCGACAGGGCCGATCCTCAATTCACCCCTCCACTTT
CASSIYSTGPILNSPLHF
>TRBV7-9|15|TRBJ1-1|TRBD1|-
TGTGCCAGCAGCTTAGCTTCAACAGGGGGCACTGAAGCTTTCTTT
CASSLASTGGTEAFF
>TRBV5-4|16|TRBJ2-7|TRBD2|-
TGTGCCAGCAGCTTGGCGGGAGGGAAAAGCTCCTACGAGCAGTACTTC
CASSLAGGKSSYEQYF
>TRBV5-4|15|TRBJ2-5|TRBD2|-
TGTGCCAGCAGTCAGACTAGCGGGGTTAGAGAGACCCAGTACTTC
CASSQTSGVRETQYF
>TRBV11-2|12|TRBJ1-1|-|-
TGTGCCAGCAGCTCCCCAGGGCCTGAAGCTTTCTTT
CASSSPGPEAFF
>TRBV7-8|15|TRBJ2-7|TRBD1|-
TGTGCCAGCAGCTTAAGACAGGGCATAGTCTACGAGCAGTACTTC
CASSLRQGIVYEQYF
>TRBV6-5|14|TRBJ1-4|TRBD1|few
TGTGCCAGCCGGGACAGGGGAAAGAGTGAAAAACTGTTTTTT
CASRDRGKSEKLFF
>TRBV5-4|13|TRBJ1-2|-|-
TGTGCCAGCAGAAGACAGGCCTCAACGAGCTACACCTTC
CASRRQASTSYTF
>TRBV4-2|17|TRBJ1-4|TRBD1|-
TGTGCCAGCAGCCAAGATCCAGGGGGCGCAACTAATGAAAAACTGTTTTTT
CASSQDPGGATNEKLFF
>TRBV5-1|17|TRBJ2-1|TRBD2|few
TGCGCCAGCAGCTTAGCGGGGGGGCCGGAGTTAAACAATGAGCAGTTCTTC
CASSLAGGPELNNEQFF
>TRBV10-3|18|TRBJ2-5|TRBD1|-
TGTGCCATCAGTGAGTCCGACCCGGGACAGGGCTTTCAAGAGACCCAGTACTTC
CAISESDPGQGFQETQYF